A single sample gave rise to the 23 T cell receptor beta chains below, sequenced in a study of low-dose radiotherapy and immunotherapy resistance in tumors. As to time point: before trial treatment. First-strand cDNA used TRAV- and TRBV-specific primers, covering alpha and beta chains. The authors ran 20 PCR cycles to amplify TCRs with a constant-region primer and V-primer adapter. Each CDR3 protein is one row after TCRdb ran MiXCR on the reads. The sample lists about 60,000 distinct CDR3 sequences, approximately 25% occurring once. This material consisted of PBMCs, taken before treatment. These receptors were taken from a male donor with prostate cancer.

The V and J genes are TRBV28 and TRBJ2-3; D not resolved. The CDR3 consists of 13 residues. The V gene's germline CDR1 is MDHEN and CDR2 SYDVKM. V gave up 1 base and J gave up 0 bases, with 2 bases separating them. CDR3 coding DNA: TGTGCCAGCAGTTTATTCAGCACAGATACGCAGTATTTT. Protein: CASSLFSTDTQYF.

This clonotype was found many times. CDR3 sequence: CASSSGPYNEQFF. Here the CDR3 DNA reads TGTGCCAGCAGTTCCGGACCTTACAATGAGCAGTTCTTC. The chain employs TRBV27 and TRBJ2-1; D uncertain. CDR1 and CDR2 (germline): MNHEY, SMNVEV (reference sequence). CDR3 length: 13 amino acids. The V end lost 4 bases, the J end lost 4 bases, and 8 bases lay between the germline ends.

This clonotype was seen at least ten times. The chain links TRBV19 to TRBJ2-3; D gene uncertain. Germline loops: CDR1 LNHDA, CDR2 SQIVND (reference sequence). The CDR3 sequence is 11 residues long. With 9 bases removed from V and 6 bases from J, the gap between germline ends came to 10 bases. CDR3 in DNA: TGTGCCAGCACCTTGGCTGATACGCAGTATTTT. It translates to CASTLADTQYF.

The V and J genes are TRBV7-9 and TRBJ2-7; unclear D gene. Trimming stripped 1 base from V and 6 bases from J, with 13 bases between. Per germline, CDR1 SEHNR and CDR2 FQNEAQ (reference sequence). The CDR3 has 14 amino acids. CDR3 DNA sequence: TGTGCCAGCAGCTTAGTCTCCCGGGCCATCGAGCAGTACTTC. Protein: CASSLVSRAIEQYF.

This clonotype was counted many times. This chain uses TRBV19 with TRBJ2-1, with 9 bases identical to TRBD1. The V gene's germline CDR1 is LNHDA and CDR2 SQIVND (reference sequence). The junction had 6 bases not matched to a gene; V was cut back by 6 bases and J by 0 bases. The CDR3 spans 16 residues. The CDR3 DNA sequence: TGTGCCAGTAGAACCGCGGGACAGGGCTCCTACAATGAGCAGTTCTTC. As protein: CASRTAGQGSYNEQFF.

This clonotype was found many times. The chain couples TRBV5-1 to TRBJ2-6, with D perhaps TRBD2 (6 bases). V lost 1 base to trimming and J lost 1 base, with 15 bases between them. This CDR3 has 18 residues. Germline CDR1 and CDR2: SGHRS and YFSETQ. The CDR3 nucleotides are TGCGCCAGCAGCTTGACTTCGGGAGTTGGGTCTGGGGCCAACGTCCTGACTTTC. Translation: CASSLTSGVGSGANVLTF.

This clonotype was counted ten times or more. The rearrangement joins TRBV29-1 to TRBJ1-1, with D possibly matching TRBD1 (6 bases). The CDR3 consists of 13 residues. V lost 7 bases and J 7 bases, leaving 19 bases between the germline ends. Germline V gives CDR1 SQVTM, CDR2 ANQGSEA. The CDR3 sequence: CSALTGVRREAFF. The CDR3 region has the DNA TGCAGCGCTCTGACAGGAGTTAGACGTGAAGCTTTCTTT.

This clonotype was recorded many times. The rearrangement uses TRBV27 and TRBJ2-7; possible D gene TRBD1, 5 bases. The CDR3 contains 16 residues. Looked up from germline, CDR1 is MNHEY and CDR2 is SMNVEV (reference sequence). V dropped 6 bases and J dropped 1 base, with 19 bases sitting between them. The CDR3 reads CASRPLGQVPSYEQYF. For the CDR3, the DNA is TGTGCCAGCAGACCTCTGGGGCAGGTACCTTCCTACGAGCAGTACTTC.

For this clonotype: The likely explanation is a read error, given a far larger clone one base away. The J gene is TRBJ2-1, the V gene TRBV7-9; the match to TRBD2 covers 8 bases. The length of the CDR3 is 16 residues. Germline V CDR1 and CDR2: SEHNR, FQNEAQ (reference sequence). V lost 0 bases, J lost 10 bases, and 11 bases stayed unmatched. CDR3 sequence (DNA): TGTGCCAGCAGCTTAGCGCTAGGAGCGGGAGCATACGAGCAGTTCTTC. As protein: CASSLALGAGAYEQFF.

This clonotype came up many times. DNA of the CDR3: TGTGCCAGCAGTCGCGGGGGTCTATCTAGGGACGAGCAGTACTTC. Translation gives CASSRGGLSRDEQYF. The genes are TRBV6-5 and TRBJ2-7; TRBD2 matches at 7 bases. The length of the CDR3 is 15 residues. V trimming: 5 bases; J trimming: 5 bases; junction bases outside the gene matches: 12. Germline values: CDR1 MNHEY, CDR2 SVGAGI.

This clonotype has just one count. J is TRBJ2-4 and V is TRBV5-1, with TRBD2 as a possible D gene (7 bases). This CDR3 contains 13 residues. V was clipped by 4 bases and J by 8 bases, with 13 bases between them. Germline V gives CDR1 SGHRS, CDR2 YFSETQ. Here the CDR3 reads CASSKQGGDIQYF. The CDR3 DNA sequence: TGCGCCAGCAGCAAACAGGGAGGGGACATTCAGTACTTC.

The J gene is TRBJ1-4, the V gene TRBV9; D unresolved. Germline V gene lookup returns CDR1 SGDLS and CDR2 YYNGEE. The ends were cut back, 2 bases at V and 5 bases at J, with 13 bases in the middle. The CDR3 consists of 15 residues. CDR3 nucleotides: TGTGCCAGCAGCGTCGCGGGGTTTGCAAATGAAAAACTGTTTTTT. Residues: CASSVAGFANEKLFF.

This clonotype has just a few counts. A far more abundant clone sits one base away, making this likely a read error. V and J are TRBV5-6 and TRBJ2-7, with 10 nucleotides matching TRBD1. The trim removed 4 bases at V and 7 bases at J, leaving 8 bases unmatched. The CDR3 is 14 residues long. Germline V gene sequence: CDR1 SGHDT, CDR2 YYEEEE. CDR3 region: CASSRPGTGAEQYF. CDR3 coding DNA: TGTGCCAGCAGCCGTCCCGGGACAGGGGCTGAGCAGTACTTC.

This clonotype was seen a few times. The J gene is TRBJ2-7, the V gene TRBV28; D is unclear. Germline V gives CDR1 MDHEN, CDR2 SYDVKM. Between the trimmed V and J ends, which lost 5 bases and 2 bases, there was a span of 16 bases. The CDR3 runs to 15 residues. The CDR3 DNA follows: TGTGCCAGCAGTCCTCGACGGATTTCTACCTACGAGCAGTACTTC. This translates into CASSPRRISTYEQYF.

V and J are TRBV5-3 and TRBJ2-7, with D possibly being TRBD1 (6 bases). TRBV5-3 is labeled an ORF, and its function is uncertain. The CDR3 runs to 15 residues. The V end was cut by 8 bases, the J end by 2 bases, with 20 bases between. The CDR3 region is CASSPRGTYTYEQYF. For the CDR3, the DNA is TGTGCCAGCAGCCCCCGTGGGACATACACCTACGAGCAGTACTTC.

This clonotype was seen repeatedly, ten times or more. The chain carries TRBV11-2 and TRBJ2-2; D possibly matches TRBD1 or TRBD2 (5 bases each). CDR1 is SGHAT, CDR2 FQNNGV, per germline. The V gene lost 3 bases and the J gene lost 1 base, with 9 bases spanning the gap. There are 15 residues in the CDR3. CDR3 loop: CASSFGTLNTGELFF. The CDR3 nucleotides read TGTGCCAGCAGCTTTGGGACGTTGAACACCGGGGAGCTGTTTTTT.

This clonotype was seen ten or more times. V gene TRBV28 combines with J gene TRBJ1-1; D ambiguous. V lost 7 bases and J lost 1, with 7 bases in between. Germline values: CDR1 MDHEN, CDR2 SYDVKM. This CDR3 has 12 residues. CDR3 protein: CASKSRNTEAFF. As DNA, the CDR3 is TGTGCCAGCAAAAGTCGGAACACTGAAGCTTTCTTT.

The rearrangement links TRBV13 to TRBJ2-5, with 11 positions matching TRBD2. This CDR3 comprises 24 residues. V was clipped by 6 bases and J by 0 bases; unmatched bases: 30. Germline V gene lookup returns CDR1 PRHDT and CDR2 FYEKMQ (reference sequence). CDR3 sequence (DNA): TGTGCCAGCAGTATTAGCGGGGGGGGGAGCAACGAGCTTGGGGGACAGGTCCACCAAGAGACCCAGTACTTC. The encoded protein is CASSISGGGSNELGGQVHQETQYF.

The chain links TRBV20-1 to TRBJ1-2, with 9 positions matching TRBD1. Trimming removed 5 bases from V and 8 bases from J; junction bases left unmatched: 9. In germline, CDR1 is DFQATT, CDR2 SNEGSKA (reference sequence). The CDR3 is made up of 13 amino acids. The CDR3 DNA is TGCAGTGCTCGAGGACAGGGGCAAGGGGGCTACACCTTC. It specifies CSARGQGQGGYTF.

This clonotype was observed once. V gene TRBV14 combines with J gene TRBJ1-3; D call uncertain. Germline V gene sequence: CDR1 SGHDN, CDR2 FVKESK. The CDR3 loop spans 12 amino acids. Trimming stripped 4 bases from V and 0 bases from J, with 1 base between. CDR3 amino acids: CASSPSGNTIYF. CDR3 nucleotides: TGTGCCAGCAGCCCCTCTGGAAACACCATATATTTT.

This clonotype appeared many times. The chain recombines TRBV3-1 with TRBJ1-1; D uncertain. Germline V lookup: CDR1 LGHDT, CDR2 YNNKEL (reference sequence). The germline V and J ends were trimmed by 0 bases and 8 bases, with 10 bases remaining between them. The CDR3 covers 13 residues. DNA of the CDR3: TGTGCCAGCAGCCAAGATATAGAAGGGGAAGCTTTCTTT. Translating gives CASSQDIEGEAFF.

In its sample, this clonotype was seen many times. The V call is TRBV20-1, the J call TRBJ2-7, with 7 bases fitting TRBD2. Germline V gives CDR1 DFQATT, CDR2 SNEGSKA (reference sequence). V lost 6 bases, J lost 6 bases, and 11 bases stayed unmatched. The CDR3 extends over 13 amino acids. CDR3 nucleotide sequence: TGCAGTGCCTCGGGAATCCAGCGGGGCGAGCAGTACTTC. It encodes CSASGIQRGEQYF.

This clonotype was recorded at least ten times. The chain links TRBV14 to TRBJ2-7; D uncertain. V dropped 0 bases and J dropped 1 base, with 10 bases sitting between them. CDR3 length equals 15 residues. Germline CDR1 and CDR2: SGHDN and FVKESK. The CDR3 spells CASSQDLGVSYEQYF. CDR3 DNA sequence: TGTGCCAGCAGCCAAGATCTTGGCGTTTCCTACGAGCAGTACTTC.